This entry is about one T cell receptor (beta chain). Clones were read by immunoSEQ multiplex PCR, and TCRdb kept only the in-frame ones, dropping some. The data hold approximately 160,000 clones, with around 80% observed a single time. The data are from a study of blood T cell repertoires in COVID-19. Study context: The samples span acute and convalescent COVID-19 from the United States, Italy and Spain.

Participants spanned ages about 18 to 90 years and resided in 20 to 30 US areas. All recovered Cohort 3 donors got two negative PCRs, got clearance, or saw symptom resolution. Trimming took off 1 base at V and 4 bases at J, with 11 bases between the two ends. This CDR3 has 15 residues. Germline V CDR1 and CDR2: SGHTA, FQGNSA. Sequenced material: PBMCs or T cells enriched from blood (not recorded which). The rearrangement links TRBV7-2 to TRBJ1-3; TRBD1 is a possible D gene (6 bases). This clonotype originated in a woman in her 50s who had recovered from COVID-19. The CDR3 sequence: CASSLGYRAGNTIYF. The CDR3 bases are TGTGCCAGCAGCTTAGGCTACAGGGCGGGAAACACCATATATTTT.